Here is one T cell receptor beta chain with its context. The sample is drawn from a study of T cell changes during pregnancy in multiple sclerosis. Using immunoSEQ multiplex PCR, the repertoire was profiled, and TCRdb retains in-frame clones only, with some absent. The sample has about 43,000 clones; roughly nine tenths are singletons. Germline trimming cut 2 bases from V and 11 bases from J; bases unmatched to any gene: 13. The germline V gene has CDR1 MNHEY and CDR2 SMNVEV (reference sequence). This CDR3 is built from 15 residues. The chain is built from TRBV27 and TRBJ1-1, with 8 bases identical to TRBD1. Sample: peripheral blood, taken in the second trimester of pregnancy. This receptor was obtained from a female donor in good health, enrolled as a control in a pregnancy study. CDR3 region: CASSLLSGGAGDAFF. The CDR3 bases are TGTGCCAGCAGTTTACTGTCAGGGGGCGCCGGGGACGCTTTCTTT.